The 13 T cell receptor beta chains in this list originate from one sample, sequenced in a study of Ad26.COV2.S vaccination and SARS-CoV-2 variants. Sequenced by immunoSEQ multiplex PCR; TCRdb stores in-frame clones only, minus some. The data show about 400,000 clones, with around four fifths seen just once and around 7% held by the top ten. The treatment was: around 19 received Ad26.COV2.S at low or high dose, single or two shots; about five received placebo; per-sample allocation not given. After the first vaccine or placebo injection, samples were drawn on day 63. Sequencing used peripheral blood, obtained in a trial of Ad26.COV2.S vaccine versus placebo. The source is a person aged 18-60 years who received the Ad26.COV2.S COVID-19 vaccine or a placebo.

V usage is TRBV19 and J usage is TRBJ1-2; perhaps TRBD1 as D (5 bases). Germline CDR1 is LNHDA and CDR2 is SQIVND (reference sequence). The CDR3 runs to 13 residues. Trimming shortened V by 8 bases and J by 4 bases, and 14 bases separated the two germline ends. The CDR3 sequence: CASANIGAYGYTF. CDR3 nucleotides: TGTGCCAGTGCTAACATCGGGGCCTATGGCTACACCTTC.

The chain joins TRBV9 to TRBJ2-3; D call uncertain. V was trimmed by 2 bases and J by 6 bases, leaving 13 bases between them. Germline values: CDR1 SGDLS, CDR2 YYNGEE. This CDR3 spans 14 amino acids. CDR3 sequence reads: CASSVGLADDTQYF. CDR3 bases: TGTGCCAGCAGCGTGGGGTTAGCTGATGATACGCAGTATTTT.

The chain joins TRBV7-2 to TRBJ1-5, with D unresolved. V shed 5 bases and J shed 3 bases, with 8 bases lying between them. This CDR3 spans 13 amino acids. In germline, CDR1 is SGHTA, CDR2 FQGNSA. Here the CDR3 reads CASSDGPNQPQHF. For the CDR3, the DNA is TGTGCCAGCAGCGACGGCCCCAATCAGCCCCAGCATTTT.

This clone has only one observation. The chain recombines TRBV19 with TRBJ1-1; TRBD1 matches at 10 bases. The length of the CDR3 is 14 residues. J lost 1 base, V lost 8 bases, and 4 bases had no gene match. Germline values: CDR1 LNHDA, CDR2 SQIVND (reference sequence). The CDR3 spells CASATGGANTEAFF. The CDR3 DNA reads TGTGCCAGTGCGACAGGGGGCGCGAACACTGAAGCTTTCTTT.

This clone appeared a single time. The chain employs TRBV6-6 and TRBJ2-7; 7 bases match TRBD1. Trimming took 6 bases from V and 0 from J; bases not matched to a gene: 5. The CDR3 is made up of 14 amino acids. Looked up from germline, CDR1 is MNHNY and CDR2 is SVGAGI (reference sequence). CDR3: CASRQQGSSYEQYF. The DNA of the CDR3 is TGTGCCAGCAGGCAACAGGGGTCCTCCTACGAGCAGTACTTC.

This clone was observed a handful of times. The CDR3 spells CVRKAGARVGYEQYF. DNA of the CDR3: TGCGTCCGAAAGGCGGGTGCCCGCGTCGGGTACGAGCAGTACTTC. V usage is TRBV10-1 and J usage is TRBJ2-7; TRBD2 is a possible D gene (5 bases). Germline loops: CDR1 WNHNN, CDR2 SYGVQD (reference sequence). The CDR3 spans 15 residues.

This sequence joins TRBV4-1 and TRBJ2-6; possibly TRBD2 for D (5 bases). The CDR3 is 18 residues long. Germline V gene data show CDR1 as MGHRA and CDR2 as YSYEKL. V lost 5 bases and J 1 base, leaving 18 bases between the germline ends. DNA for the CDR3: TGCGCCAGCAGCTTTGCCGGGGTCTGGTCGTCTGGGGCCAACGTCCTGACTTTC. Amino acids: CASSFAGVWSSGANVLTF.

The gene calls are TRBV30 and TRBJ2-1; 15 nucleotides line up with TRBD2. J was trimmed by 0 bases and V by 2 bases; bases with no gene match: 8. Per the germline V gene, CDR1 is GTSNPN and CDR2 is SVGIG (reference sequence). The CDR3 sequence is 19 residues long. The CDR3 loop reads CAWSWAGLAGGGSYNEQFF. CDR3 DNA sequence: TGTGCCTGGAGTTGGGCAGGACTAGCGGGAGGGGGCTCCTACAATGAGCAGTTCTTC.

The chain links TRBV27 to TRBJ1-2; TRBD1 is a possible D gene (5 bases). The CDR3 is made up of 14 amino acids. The V and J ends lost 0 bases and 7 bases respectively, with 12 bases between them. Germline assignment: CDR1 MNHEY and CDR2 SMNVEV (reference sequence). The CDR3 nucleotides read TGTGCCAGCAGTTTATCGCCAGGGATAGGTGGCTACACCTTC. It is translated as CASSLSPGIGGYTF.

This sequence joins TRBV7-9 and TRBJ2-5, with D unresolved. CDR1 SEHNR and CDR2 FQNEAQ come from the germline V gene (reference sequence). This CDR3 comprises 13 residues. V was trimmed by 3 bases and J by 4 bases, leaving 9 bases between them. The CDR3 protein is CASSFFSPETQYF. CDR3 nucleotide sequence: TGTGCCAGCAGCTTTTTTAGCCCAGAGACCCAGTACTTC.

The chain carries TRBV7-2 and TRBJ2-7; D may correspond to TRBD1 or TRBD2 (5 bases each). Per germline, CDR1 SGHTA and CDR2 FQGNSA. Trimming left V 1 base short and J 3 bases short, with 13 bases between. The CDR3 runs 15 residues. The CDR3 spells CASSLEVGVYYEQYF. In nucleotides, the CDR3 is TGTGCCAGCAGCTTAGAGGTGGGGGTTTACTACGAGCAGTACTTC.

The CDR3 bases are TGTGCCAGCAGTGTTTTCGGGGGAGCGAACACCGGGGAGCTGTTTTTT. It yields the protein CASSVFGGANTGELFF. This chain connects TRBV2 to TRBJ2-2; perhaps TRBD2 as D (6 bases). This CDR3 spans 16 amino acids. The germline V gene has CDR1 SNHLY and CDR2 FYNNEI. Trimming left V 4 bases short and J 0 bases short, with 12 bases between.

The chain uses TRBV7-3 and TRBJ1-1; D uncertain. CDR1 and CDR2 (germline): SGHTA, FQGTGA. The CDR3 contains 17 residues. V lost 5 bases to trimming and J lost 5 bases, with 24 bases between them. The CDR3 protein is CASSQGPRGGVVTEAFF. The CDR3 DNA reads TGTGCCAGCAGCCAAGGGCCGCGGGGTGGGGTTGTAACTGAAGCTTTCTTT.